This TCR beta chain was observed in a study of cytomegalovirus exposure and HLA in healthy donors. Broader study findings: TCR beta V segments were, for the most part, productive about 87% or about 30% of the time in an earlier analysis. The likely origin of a cluster of highly shared sequence variants was a sequencing artifact. As a later analysis revealed, most CMV-associated TCR beta chains appeared HLA-restricted.

Regarding this clone: The antigen remains undetermined.

Germline V CDR1 and CDR2: WSHSY, SAAADI. The CDR3 is 18 amino acids. V was clipped by 0 bases and J by 0 bases; unmatched bases: 8. PCR was performed using 60 Vbeta and 13 Jbeta primers. The repertoire was sequenced with immunoSEQ multiplex PCR; TCRdb's copy has only in-frame clones and lacks some. The repertoire holds 95,000 to 150,000 clones, roughly three fifths seen once, with about 8% in the top ten. V usage is TRBV10-2 and J usage is TRBJ1-5; 7 nucleotides line up with TRBD1. This clonotype was obtained from a woman in her thirties or forties in good health and CMV-seropositive. The sample was PBMCs. CDR3 in DNA: TGCGCCAGCAGTGAGTCGAGGCGGACAGGCAATAGCAATCAGCCCCAGCATTTT. Amino acids: CASSESRRTGNSNQPQHF.